This is a list of T cell receptor beta chains from one sample in a study of shared clonotypes between healthy human individuals. The protocol was immunoSEQ multiplex PCR, while the TCRdb copy is restricted to in-frame clones and leaves out a portion. The sample has around 2,000,000 clones; about 95% are singletons. The sequencing input was naive CD8+ T cells sorted from blood. The source is a man younger than 35 in good health. Both conserved end residues are part of each CDR3. The D gene is left open where the match is weak. The listing skips clone size in some rows; elsewhere it reads once, few, many or a size class.

j_call: TRBJ2-7
clone_size: -
d_call: -
v_call: TRBV5-1
cdr3_nt: TGCGCCAGCAGCTTCGGCGCAGATTCCTACGAGCAGTACTTC
cdr3_aa: CASSFGADSYEQYF

j_call: TRBJ2-1
clone_size: -
d_call: TRBD1
v_call: TRBV7-9
cdr3_nt: TGTGCCAGCAGCCTTCCACCGACAGGGGGCATCGACAATGAGCAGTTCTTC
cdr3_aa: CASSLPPTGGIDNEQFF

j_call: TRBJ2-3
clone_size: -
d_call: TRBD2
v_call: TRBV4-1
cdr3_nt: TGCGCTGGAGCGGGGGACTTCACAGATACGCAGTATTTT
cdr3_aa: CAGAGDFTDTQYF

j_call: TRBJ2-1
clone_size: -
d_call: -
v_call: TRBV7-9
cdr3_nt: TGTGCCAGCAGCTCGACAGCTGAAAGGGAGCAGTTCTTC
cdr3_aa: CASSSTAEREQFF

j_call: TRBJ2-1
clone_size: -
d_call: -
v_call: TRBV11-3
cdr3_nt: TGTGCCAGCAGCTTCAGGTGTAATGAGCAGTTCTTC
cdr3_aa: CASSFRCNEQFF

j_call: TRBJ1-1
clone_size: -
d_call: -
v_call: TRBV6-6
cdr3_nt: TGTGCCAGCAGTTATCACGGGTCAGAAGCTTTCTTT
cdr3_aa: CASSYHGSEAFF

j_call: TRBJ2-5
clone_size: -
d_call: TRBD2
v_call: TRBV7-9
cdr3_nt: TGTGCCAGCAGCTATGCCGGGACTAAAGAGACCCAGTACTTC
cdr3_aa: CASSYAGTKETQYF

j_call: TRBJ2-3
clone_size: -
d_call: TRBD1
v_call: TRBV5-1
cdr3_nt: TGCGCCAGCAGCTTGGAAAAGGGAGACAGGGACCGGGATATAGAGACAGATACGCAGTATTTT
cdr3_aa: CASSLEKGDRDRDIETDTQYF

j_call: TRBJ1-2
clone_size: -
d_call: -
v_call: TRBV6-6
cdr3_nt: TGTGCCAGCACAAAGACGCCAGGTCCCTATGGCTACACCTTC
cdr3_aa: CASTKTPGPYGYTF

j_call: TRBJ2-7
clone_size: once
d_call: TRBD2
v_call: TRBV7-9
cdr3_nt: TGTGCCAGCAGCCGGACTAGCGGGAGTTACGAGCAGTACTTC
cdr3_aa: CASSRTSGSYEQYF

j_call: TRBJ2-5
clone_size: -
d_call: -
v_call: TRBV7-6
cdr3_nt: TGTGCCAGCAGCTTAGACGGAGAAGAGACCCAGTACTTC
cdr3_aa: CASSLDGEETQYF

j_call: TRBJ2-7
clone_size: once
d_call: -
v_call: TRBV29-1
cdr3_nt: TGCAGCGTTATATTGGGCTATTACGAGCAGTACTTC
cdr3_aa: CSVILGYYEQYF

j_call: TRBJ2-3
clone_size: -
d_call: -
v_call: TRBV2
cdr3_nt: TGTGCCAGCAGCGAGGGGTTCGCTAGCACAGATACGCAGTATTTT
cdr3_aa: CASSEGFASTDTQYF

j_call: TRBJ2-5
clone_size: -
d_call: -
v_call: TRBV13
cdr3_nt: TGTGCCAGCAGCAGCCTGCGGAGGCTAGCGGAGGGGGAAGAGACCCAGTACTTC
cdr3_aa: CASSSLRRLAEGEETQYF

j_call: TRBJ2-1
clone_size: -
d_call: -
v_call: TRBV5-4
cdr3_nt: TGTGCCAGCGGCTGGAACAATGAGCAGTTCTTC
cdr3_aa: CASGWNNEQFF

j_call: TRBJ1-2
clone_size: -
d_call: TRBD1
v_call: TRBV5-4
cdr3_nt: TGTGCCAGCAGCGCCGACAGGGTTGGCTATGGCTACACCTTC
cdr3_aa: CASSADRVGYGYTF

j_call: TRBJ1-3
clone_size: -
d_call: -
v_call: TRBV10-3
cdr3_nt: TGTGCCATCAGTGAGCCAGGGGTCGCTGGAAACACCATATATTTT
cdr3_aa: CAISEPGVAGNTIYF

j_call: TRBJ2-7
clone_size: -
d_call: -
v_call: TRBV27
cdr3_nt: TGTGCCAGCAGTTTGTCAGGATTCTCCTACGAGCAGTACTTC
cdr3_aa: CASSLSGFSYEQYF

j_call: TRBJ1-2
clone_size: -
d_call: -
v_call: TRBV6-6
cdr3_nt: TGTGCCAGCACCAACGGGGGGATTCTGGAAGGCTACACCTTC
cdr3_aa: CASTNGGILEGYTF

j_call: TRBJ2-5
clone_size: once
d_call: TRBD2
v_call: TRBV27
cdr3_nt: TGTGCCAGCAGTTTACTAGCGGGAGGGACACAAGAGACCCAGTACTTC
cdr3_aa: CASSLLAGGTQETQYF

j_call: TRBJ2-5
clone_size: -
d_call: -
v_call: TRBV6-5
cdr3_nt: TGTGCCAGCAGTTACTCCAGGACAGAGATCCAAGAGACCCAGTACTTC
cdr3_aa: CASSYSRTEIQETQYF

j_call: TRBJ2-7
clone_size: -
d_call: -
v_call: TRBV5-1
cdr3_nt: TGCGCCAGCAGCTTGGTGGGGCTCGAGCAGTACTTC
cdr3_aa: CASSLVGLEQYF

j_call: TRBJ1-1
clone_size: -
d_call: TRBD1
v_call: TRBV7-9
cdr3_nt: TGTGCCAGCAGCGCCCGACAGGGAAACACTGAAGCTTTCTTT
cdr3_aa: CASSARQGNTEAFF

j_call: TRBJ1-1
clone_size: once
d_call: TRBD1
v_call: TRBV5-1
cdr3_nt: TGCGCCAGCAGCCCGACGACAGGGAGGACTGAAGCTTTCTTT
cdr3_aa: CASSPTTGRTEAFF

j_call: TRBJ2-3
clone_size: -
d_call: TRBD2
v_call: TRBV7-9
cdr3_nt: TGTGCCAGCAGCTCTACTCTCGGACTAGCGGGGGGCACAGATACGCAGTATTTT
cdr3_aa: CASSSTLGLAGGTDTQYF

j_call: TRBJ1-2
clone_size: -
d_call: -
v_call: TRBV2
cdr3_nt: TGTGCCAGCAGTGAAATGACGGGCGGAATAAGGGATTTGTGG
cdr3_aa: CASSEMTGGIRDLW

j_call: TRBJ2-5
clone_size: once
d_call: TRBD2
v_call: TRBV7-7
cdr3_nt: TGTGCTAGCAGCTTAGGTTTCGGGGGGGGTCAAGAGACCCAGTACTTC
cdr3_aa: CASSLGFGGGQETQYF

j_call: TRBJ2-2
clone_size: -
d_call: -
v_call: TRBV27
cdr3_nt: TGTGCCAGCAGCAACTTGGAGCCCCTTGGGGCCACCGGGGAGCTGTTTTTT
cdr3_aa: CASSNLEPLGATGELFF

j_call: TRBJ2-7
clone_size: -
d_call: TRBD1
v_call: TRBV7-9
cdr3_nt: TGTGCCAGCAGCGCCGGGACAGACTCCTACGAGCAGTACTTC
cdr3_aa: CASSAGTDSYEQYF

j_call: TRBJ1-2
clone_size: -
d_call: -
v_call: TRBV29-1
cdr3_nt: TGCAGCACCCCCCTTCGGTTGGGTCAGCCGGACACTTTC
cdr3_aa: CSTPLRLGQPDTF

j_call: TRBJ1-4
clone_size: -
d_call: TRBD1
v_call: TRBV4-3
cdr3_nt: TGCGCCAGCAGCCCGACCACAGGGGTGGATGAAAAACTGTTTTTT
cdr3_aa: CASSPTTGVDEKLFF

j_call: TRBJ2-5
clone_size: -
d_call: TRBD2
v_call: TRBV28
cdr3_nt: TGTGCCAGCAGTTTTTTTGTTACTAGCGGGGAGACCCAGTACTTC
cdr3_aa: CASSFFVTSGETQYF

j_call: TRBJ2-7
clone_size: once
d_call: TRBD2
v_call: TRBV5-6
cdr3_nt: TGTGCCAGCAGCTCCGGACTAGCGGGAGTCTACGAGCAGTACTTC
cdr3_aa: CASSSGLAGVYEQYF

j_call: TRBJ2-3
clone_size: -
d_call: -
v_call: TRBV11-2
cdr3_nt: TGTGCCAGCAGCTTAGCCCAAAATACGCAGTATTTT
cdr3_aa: CASSLAQNTQYF

j_call: TRBJ2-1
clone_size: -
d_call: TRBD2
v_call: TRBV4-3
cdr3_nt: TGCGCCAGCAGCCAAGGACTAGCGGGAGGGCCTTATGAGCAGTTCTTC
cdr3_aa: CASSQGLAGGPYEQFF

j_call: TRBJ2-2
clone_size: -
d_call: -
v_call: TRBV6-5
cdr3_nt: TGTGCCAGCAGTTACTCCCCTACGAACACCGGGGAGCTGTTTTTT
cdr3_aa: CASSYSPTNTGELFF

j_call: TRBJ2-2
clone_size: once
d_call: -
v_call: TRBV6-6
cdr3_nt: TGTGCCAGCAGTTACTCGATGGGCACCGGGGAGCTGTTTTTT
cdr3_aa: CASSYSMGTGELFF

j_call: TRBJ1-4
clone_size: -
d_call: TRBD1
v_call: TRBV5-4
cdr3_nt: TGTGCCAGCAGCCCTGGCCCGGGACAGGTTAATGAAAAACTGTTTTTT
cdr3_aa: CASSPGPGQVNEKLFF

j_call: TRBJ1-6
clone_size: -
d_call: -
v_call: TRBV18
cdr3_nt: TGTGCCAGCTCACAAACGGAGGTACAGGACGAGAATAATTCACCCCTCCACTTT
cdr3_aa: CASSQTEVQDENNSPLHF

j_call: TRBJ2-1
clone_size: -
d_call: TRBD2
v_call: TRBV6-5
cdr3_nt: TGTGCCAGCAGTTACGGGGAGGGCGGCTACAATGAGCAGTTCTTC
cdr3_aa: CASSYGEGGYNEQFF

j_call: TRBJ1-1
clone_size: -
d_call: -
v_call: TRBV6-5
cdr3_nt: TGTGCCAGTATTGGAGGAGGTACTTTCTTAGCTTTCTTT
cdr3_aa: CASIGGGTFLAFF

j_call: TRBJ2-1
clone_size: -
d_call: -
v_call: TRBV27
cdr3_nt: TGTGCCAGCAGACCAACAGGCAGCAACAATGAGCAGTTCTTC
cdr3_aa: CASRPTGSNNEQFF

j_call: TRBJ1-2
clone_size: -
d_call: -
v_call: TRBV15
cdr3_nt: TGTGCCACCAGCAGAGAGCCCGGGGGCTATGGCTACACCTTC
cdr3_aa: CATSREPGGYGYTF

j_call: TRBJ1-5
clone_size: -
d_call: -
v_call: TRBV5-8
cdr3_nt: TGTGCCAGCAGCTTGGCGGGGGATGACAATCAGCCCCAGCATTTT
cdr3_aa: CASSLAGDDNQPQHF

j_call: TRBJ2-7
clone_size: -
d_call: TRBD2
v_call: TRBV27
cdr3_nt: TGTGCCAGCAGTACCCCTGGGGCGGGAGTCTACGAGCAGTACTTC
cdr3_aa: CASSTPGAGVYEQYF

j_call: TRBJ1-2
clone_size: -
d_call: -
v_call: TRBV27
cdr3_nt: TGTGCCAGCAGTTTATCCCCGGGAATCTATGGCTACACCTTC
cdr3_aa: CASSLSPGIYGYTF

j_call: TRBJ2-1
clone_size: -
d_call: -
v_call: TRBV27
cdr3_nt: TGTGCCAGCAGTTTTGCAGGGACCTACAATGAGCAGTTCTTC
cdr3_aa: CASSFAGTYNEQFF

j_call: TRBJ2-7
clone_size: -
d_call: -
v_call: TRBV7-6
cdr3_nt: TGTGCCAGCAGCTTAGAGGCGGGTAGCGGAAGCTCCTACGAGCAGTACTTC
cdr3_aa: CASSLEAGSGSSYEQYF

j_call: TRBJ2-2
clone_size: -
d_call: -
v_call: TRBV11-3
cdr3_nt: TGTGCCAGCAGCATAAACGAGGATCCGGGACGTAGGTACACCGGGGAGCTGTTTTTT
cdr3_aa: CASSINEDPGRRYTGELFF

j_call: TRBJ2-5
clone_size: -
d_call: -
v_call: TRBV2
cdr3_nt: TGTGCCAGCAGACAGGGCTCCCAAGAGACCCAGTACTTC
cdr3_aa: CASRQGSQETQYF

j_call: TRBJ2-7
clone_size: -
d_call: -
v_call: TRBV27
cdr3_nt: TGTGCCAGCAGTTTAGGAGTGGGGCGGATTTACGAGCAGTACTTC
cdr3_aa: CASSLGVGRIYEQYF

j_call: TRBJ2-3
clone_size: -
d_call: -
v_call: TRBV13
cdr3_nt: TGTGCCAGCAGCACAGGCACAGATACGCAGTATTTT
cdr3_aa: CASSTGTDTQYF

j_call: TRBJ2-5
clone_size: -
d_call: -
v_call: TRBV25-1
cdr3_nt: TGTGCCAGCAGTGATAAGGAAACCGAAGAGACCCAGTACTTC
cdr3_aa: CASSDKETEETQYF

j_call: TRBJ2-5
clone_size: -
d_call: TRBD1
v_call: TRBV29-1
cdr3_nt: TGCAGCGTTGAAGACAGGGGGCTCCAAGAGACCCAGTACTTC
cdr3_aa: CSVEDRGLQETQYF